This T cell receptor beta chain was documented in a study of a mutant IDH1 vaccine in newly diagnosed glioma. Notes on this clone: Its antigen is still unknown.

Regarding time point: week 35, safety follow-up. Topical imiquimod accompanied each vaccine dose, which consisted of 300 ug of mutant IDH1 20-mer peptide. Only in-frame clones appear in the TCRdb table, and some are missing; sequencing was by immunoSEQ multiplex PCR. The repertoire includes tens of thousands of clones, just under 80% of them detected once, and approximately 3.4% sits in the top ten. Trimming cost V 5 bases and J 0 bases, with 16 bases left between them. The germline CDR1 and CDR2 sequences are LNHDA and SQIVND (reference sequence). This CDR3 has 16 amino acids. The specimen was PBMCs, collected from a glioma patient whose treatment included an IDH1 peptide vaccine. This clonotype originated in a man aged 35 to 55 with glioma. Some clones in this sample may be carry-over from other donors' samples. The chain couples TRBV19 to TRBJ1-2; weak D call: TRBD1 (6 bases). CDR3 sequence reads: CASSPIRTVTNYGYTF. The DNA for the CDR3 is TGTGCCAGTAGTCCCATCCGGACAGTAACTAACTATGGCTACACCTTC.